One sample yielded the 31 T cell receptor beta chains listed below, sequenced in a study of CD8+ T cells in alopecia areata. Documented treatment: oral pan-JAK inhibitor, 5-10 mg twice daily. Reverse transcription of extracted RNA yielded cDNA, which provided the sequencing template. Clones were sequenced by immunoSEQ multiplex PCR, and TCRdb holds only the in-frame ones, with some missing. The top ten clones hold more than 10% of a sample with roughly 200,000 clones, around half of them seen once. The sequenced sample was CD8+ T cells sorted from blood, obtained at week 24, from a patient treated with tofacitinib. All receptors come from a human donor with alopecia areata.

In its sample, this clone was seen a few times. This chain connects TRBV29-1 to TRBJ2-7; D tentatively fits TRBD1 or TRBD2 (5 bases each). This CDR3 region has 13 residues. Trimming took off 4 bases at V and 2 bases at J, with 12 bases between the two ends. The germline V gene encodes CDR1 SQVTM and CDR2 ANQGSEA. CDR3 protein: CSVVRGLTYEQYF. CDR3 DNA: TGCAGCGTTGTGAGGGGTCTTACCTACGAGCAGTACTTC.

The chain uses TRBV7-3 and TRBJ1-1, with D tentatively TRBD1 (6 bases). V lost 3 bases and J lost 4, with 12 bases in between. CDR1 and CDR2 (germline): SGHTA, FQGTGA. The CDR3 sequence is 14 residues long. CDR3 nucleotides: TGTGCCAGCAGCTTCCGAGACAGGCGCACTGAAGCTTTCTTT. This encodes CASSFRDRRTEAFF.

This clone has only a few counts. The chain uses TRBV5-5 and TRBJ2-5, with D unclear. There are 14 residues in the CDR3. Trimming took 1 base from V and 2 from J, leaving 9 bases between them. Germline V gene data show CDR1 as SGHKS and CDR2 as YYEKEE (reference sequence). The CDR3 DNA follows: TGTGCCAGCAGCTTGTACACAGCACAAGAGACCCAGTACTTC. It specifies CASSLYTAQETQYF. Looking up the rest from reference TRBV5-5 and TRBJ2-5 gives the full variable domain: DAGVTQSPTHLIKTRGQQVTLRCSPISGHKSVSWYQQVLGQGPQFIFQYYEKEERGRGNFPDRFSARQFPNYSSELNVNALLLGDSALYLCASSLYTAQETQYFGPGTRLLVL.

There are a few counts of this clone. V is TRBV30 and J is TRBJ1-1, with a tentative D call TRBD1 (6 bases). Germline assignment: CDR1 GTSNPN and CDR2 SVGIG (reference sequence). Trimming stripped 3 bases from V and 4 bases from J, with 9 bases between. This CDR3 comprises 12 residues. CDR3 nucleotide sequence: TGTGCCTGGAGCACAGGGATCACTGAAGCTTTCTTT. Translating it yields CAWSTGITEAFF.

This clone was detected a few times. This chain links TRBV2 with TRBJ1-2, with TRBD1 as a possible D gene (5 bases). The V and J ends lost 2 bases and 8 bases respectively, with 15 bases between them. CDR3 size: 14 residues. CDR1 and CDR2 (germline): SNHLY, FYNNEI. CDR3: CASSEPGWVHGYTF. The CDR3 nucleotides are TGTGCCAGCAGTGAACCAGGGTGGGTGCACGGCTACACCTTC.

This rearrangement joins TRBV4-1 to TRBJ2-1; D is ambiguous. CDR1 and CDR2 (germline): MGHRA, YSYEKL. CDR3 size: 14 residues. With 3 bases removed from V and 3 bases from J, the gap between germline ends came to 9 bases. The chain's CDR3 is CASSQLAGYNEQFF. The CDR3 region has the DNA TGCGCCAGCAGCCAGCTCGCAGGCTACAATGAGCAGTTCTTC.

This chain joins TRBV27 and TRBJ1-5, with unresolved D. Trimming left V 0 bases short and J 7 bases short, with 10 bases between. Germline assignment: CDR1 MNHEY and CDR2 SMNVEV (reference sequence). The CDR3 length is 14 residues. CDR3 sequence: CASSLSWGGQPQHF. DNA of the CDR3: TGTGCCAGCAGTTTATCGTGGGGTGGGCAGCCCCAGCATTTT.

This clone was counted once. The V gene is TRBV7-3, the J gene TRBJ2-1; D might be TRBD2 (5 bases). The CDR3 totals 13 residues. Trimming took off 0 bases at V and 9 bases at J, with 9 bases between the two ends. The germline CDR1 and CDR2 sequences are SGHTA and FQGTGA. The CDR3 loop reads CASSLTTEGEQFF. CDR3 nucleotides: TGTGCCAGCAGCTTAACGACTGAGGGTGAGCAGTTCTTC.

The chain carries TRBV2 and TRBJ2-2, with D possibly TRBD2 on 5 matching bases. CDR1 is SNHLY and CDR2 is FYNNEI in the germline V gene. V shed 4 bases and J shed 5 bases, with 11 bases lying between them. The length of the CDR3 is 14 residues. The CDR3 region is CASSGRGLTGELFF. Written as DNA, the CDR3 is TGTGCCAGCAGTGGGAGAGGGCTTACCGGGGAGCTGTTTTTT.

The chain employs TRBV2 and TRBJ1-5, with D possibly matching TRBD1 (6 bases). There are 14 residues in the CDR3. V was shortened by 5 bases and J by 6 bases, with 14 bases between the two germline ends. Germline V lookup: CDR1 SNHLY, CDR2 FYNNEI. The CDR3 loop reads CASSRTGSSQPQHF. The DNA for the CDR3 is TGTGCCAGCAGTAGAACAGGGTCCAGTCAGCCCCAGCATTTT.

The rearrangement uses TRBV11-2 and TRBJ2-3, with D uncertain. The CDR3 covers 14 residues. Germline CDR1 is SGHAT and CDR2 is FQNNGV. Trimming cost V 3 bases and J 0 bases, with 7 bases left between them. Here the CDR3 reads CASSLRGSTDTQYF. Written as DNA, the CDR3 is TGTGCCAGCAGCTTGCGCGGTAGCACAGATACGCAGTATTTT.

V usage is TRBV19 and J usage is TRBJ1-2, with TRBD1 as a possible D gene (6 bases). The CDR3 loop spans 17 amino acids. The germline V gene has CDR1 LNHDA and CDR2 SQIVND (reference sequence). The V and J ends lost 0 bases and 2 bases respectively, with 16 bases between them. CDR3 sequence reads: CASSIDWRGARNYGYTF. DNA of the CDR3: TGTGCCAGTAGTATAGATTGGCGGGGGGCGAGAAACTATGGCTACACCTTC.

This chain joins TRBV4-3 and TRBJ2-1; the D gene is possibly TRBD2 (6 bases). Trimming pared 4 bases from V and 3 bases from J, leaving 13 bases between. The CDR3 is 15 amino acids. Germline V CDR1 and CDR2: LGHNA, YSLEER. The CDR3 nucleotides are TGCGCCAGCAGCCCCGCCGGGAGCAGCTACAATGAGCAGTTCTTC. This sequence encodes CASSPAGSSYNEQFF.

The chain employs TRBV29-1 and TRBJ1-1; weak D call: TRBD1 (6 bases). Germline V gene lookup returns CDR1 SQVTM and CDR2 ANQGSEA. V was shortened by 5 bases and J by 5 bases, with 18 bases between the two germline ends. The CDR3 sequence is 14 residues long. The CDR3 nucleotides are TGCAGCGTTAGGGTTCGGAGGGGGGAAACTGAAGCTTTCTTT. This translates into CSVRVRRGETEAFF.

The chain links TRBV7-9 to TRBJ1-2; perhaps TRBD1 as D (6 bases). Trimming shortened V by 6 bases and J by 4 bases, and 18 bases separated the two germline ends. The CDR3 totals 15 residues. Germline lookup yields CDR1 SEHNR and CDR2 FQNEAQ (reference sequence). The CDR3 nucleotides are TGTGCCAGCAGTCCCCCTGCGGGACATTCCTATGGCTACACCTTC. Translation gives CASSPPAGHSYGYTF.

The chain is built from TRBV6-5 and TRBJ2-7, with D possibly matching TRBD2 (5 bases). Trimming shortened V by 2 bases and J by 2 bases, and 16 bases separated the two germline ends. Germline assignment: CDR1 MNHEY and CDR2 SVGAGI. This CDR3 spans 16 amino acids. The CDR3, as DNA: TGTGCCAGCAGTTACCACCCGGAGGCATCAACCTACGAGCAGTACTTC. This gives the protein CASSYHPEASTYEQYF.

The rearrangement links TRBV7-2 to TRBJ1-5; D remains ambiguous. Germline CDR1 and CDR2: SGHTA and FQGNSA. V lost 4 bases and J lost 8, with 12 bases in between. This CDR3 is built from 13 residues. CDR3 sequence reads: CASSSSGTEPQHF. The CDR3 nucleotides are TGTGCCAGCAGCTCTAGCGGTACGGAGCCCCAGCATTTT. Using reference TRBV7-2 and TRBJ1-5 for the parts outside the CDR3, the full variable domain is GAGVSQSPSNKVTEKGKDVELRCDPISGHTALYWYRQSLGQGLEFLIYFQGNSAPDKSGLPSDRFSAERTGGSVSTLTIQRTQQEDSAVYLCASSSSGTEPQHFGDGTRLSIL.

This clone was counted only a few times. The chain is built from TRBV25-1 and TRBJ2-3, with 7 bases fitting TRBD2. J lost 5 bases, V lost 8 bases, and 10 bases had no gene match. Germline V gene lookup returns CDR1 MGHDK and CDR2 SYGVNS. The CDR3 runs to 14 residues. The CDR3 here is CASVGRGSGDTQYF. CDR3 in DNA: TGTGCCAGCGTGGGGCGGGGGTCGGGAGATACGCAGTATTTT.

The rearrangement uses TRBV15 and TRBJ2-7; 8 bases match TRBD1. This CDR3 spans 16 amino acids. Losses at the gene ends were 0 bases for V and 3 bases for J; bases not matched to a gene: 7. Germline-derived CDR1 and CDR2 are LNHNV and YYDKDF (reference sequence). The CDR3 coding sequence is TGTGCCACCAGCAGAGATCCGGGGACAGGTTACTACGAGCAGTACTTC. This encodes CATSRDPGTGYYEQYF.

This clone has only a few counts. V is TRBV30 and J is TRBJ1-1; no firm D call. Germline loops: CDR1 GTSNPN, CDR2 SVGIG (reference sequence). V lost 1 base to trimming and J lost 0 bases, with 9 bases between them. CDR3 size: 14 residues. The chain's CDR3 is CAWSGIGLNTEAFF. CDR3 in DNA: TGTGCCTGGAGTGGCATAGGCCTGAACACTGAAGCTTTCTTT.

This clone was found once. The chain combines TRBV9 with TRBJ2-5; D is perhaps TRBD1 or TRBD2 (6 bases each). Germline lookup yields CDR1 SGDLS and CDR2 YYNGEE. The CDR3 extends over 16 amino acids. The V gene lost 0 bases and the J gene lost 3 bases, with 15 bases spanning the gap. The chain's CDR3 is CASSVEGEGEEETQYF. The CDR3, as DNA: TGTGCCAGCAGCGTAGAGGGTGAGGGGGAGGAAGAGACCCAGTACTTC.

The chain joins TRBV7-9 to TRBJ2-1, with TRBD1 matching over 7 bases. The length of the CDR3 is 16 residues. The germline V gene encodes CDR1 SEHNR and CDR2 FQNEAQ (reference sequence). The trim removed 5 bases at V and 0 bases at J, leaving 7 bases unmatched. DNA for the CDR3: TGTGCCAGCAGCCCTACCGGGACAGCCTCCTACAATGAGCAGTTCTTC. This encodes CASSPTGTASYNEQFF.

The chain uses TRBV2 and TRBJ1-4; D uncertain. This CDR3 has 15 amino acids. Germline assignment: CDR1 SNHLY and CDR2 FYNNEI. V was shortened by 3 bases and J by 0 bases, with 8 bases between the two germline ends. CDR3 residues: CASSDPPPTNEKLFF. The CDR3 region has the DNA TGTGCCAGCAGTGACCCGCCACCAACTAATGAAAAACTGTTTTTT.

The chain's CDR3 is CSVALGGSTEAFF. In DNA form, the CDR3 reads TGCAGCGTTGCTCTGGGGGGGAGTACTGAAGCTTTCTTT. The chain has TRBV29-1 and TRBJ1-1; D may be TRBD1 (5 bases). V lost 4 bases, J lost 5 bases, and 14 bases lay in between. This CDR3 region has 13 residues. The germline CDR1 and CDR2 sequences are SQVTM and ANQGSEA.

The J gene is TRBJ1-1, the V gene TRBV9, with a tentative D call TRBD1 (5 bases). Per germline, CDR1 SGDLS and CDR2 YYNGEE. Trimming cost V 4 bases and J 1 base, with 14 bases left between them. This CDR3 spans 15 amino acids. CDR3 sequence reads: CASSPGAGGNTEAFF. The DNA for the CDR3 is TGTGCCAGCAGCCCCGGAGCGGGGGGGAACACTGAAGCTTTCTTT.

V is TRBV27 and J is TRBJ1-1; D remains ambiguous. Trimming cost V 4 bases and J 6 bases, with 9 bases left between them. The CDR3 is 12 amino acids. Germline V lookup: CDR1 MNHEY, CDR2 SMNVEV (reference sequence). The CDR3 DNA reads TGTGCCAGCAGTTCGACTCCCCCTGAAGCTTTCTTT. Amino acid sequence: CASSSTPPEAFF.

This chain joins TRBV27 and TRBJ1-1, with 8 bases matching TRBD1. V shed 7 bases and J 1 base; nucleotides not matched to a gene: 8. Germline V CDR1 and CDR2: MNHEY, SMNVEV (reference sequence). There are 15 residues in the CDR3. CDR3 nucleotides: TGTGCCAGCACTCCAGGGGGCCGGAGGAACACTGAAGCTTTCTTT. Translation: CASTPGGRRNTEAFF.

This clone appeared a single time. The chain is built from TRBV27 and TRBJ2-7, with 9 bases that match TRBD1. Germline loops: CDR1 MNHEY, CDR2 SMNVEV (reference sequence). Trimming cost V 2 bases and J 1 base; bases outside gene matches: 3. This CDR3 spans 15 amino acids. CDR3 in amino acids: CASSLGTGISYEQYF. In DNA, the CDR3 is TGTGCCAGCAGTTTAGGGACAGGGATTTCCTACGAGCAGTACTTC.

V usage is TRBV4-3 and J usage is TRBJ2-7, with D perhaps TRBD1 (6 bases). Germline values: CDR1 LGHNA, CDR2 YSLEER. The CDR3 length is 13 residues. Trimming shortened V by 3 bases and J by 4 bases, and 10 bases separated the two germline ends. The CDR3 region is CASSQNREYEQYF. CDR3 bases: TGCGCCAGCAGCCAGAACAGGGAATACGAGCAGTACTTC.

As to this clone: Distinct nucleotide sequences in the sample also encode this CDR3. This sequence joins TRBV29-1 and TRBJ2-5; D not resolved. Germline loops: CDR1 SQVTM, CDR2 ANQGSEA. The CDR3 extends over 12 amino acids. Trimming pared 1 base from V and 2 bases from J, leaving 5 bases between. CDR3 nucleotide sequence: TGCAGCGTTGAAGGCAGACAAGAGACCCAGTACTTC. Protein product: CSVEGRQETQYF.

The chain combines TRBV9 with TRBJ2-5; the D gene could be TRBD1 or TRBD2 (5 bases each). Germline-derived CDR1 and CDR2 are SGDLS and YYNGEE. Between the trimmed V and J ends, which lost 3 bases and 5 bases, there was a span of 17 bases. This CDR3 has 15 residues. CDR3 DNA sequence: TGTGCCAGCAGCGAGGGGAGACTGAGACGGGAGACCCAGTACTTC. This translates into CASSEGRLRRETQYF.